This T cell receptor beta chain was profiled in a study of T cells expressing NK-cell markers. In the study overall: It was from sorted CD3+CD56+NKG2C+, CD3+CD56+NKG2C- and CD3+CD56-NKG2C+ T cells that TCR beta repertoires came. Eight donors were sequenced, of whom seven were HCMV-seropositive, while the remaining one was HCMV-seronegative.

5'RACE template switching built TCR beta cDNA with unique molecular identifiers. Following a re-call of the 5' RACE reads, TCRdb has one entry per CDR3 protein and lacks DNA. In all, the sample yields some 450,000 distinct CDR3 sequences. This CDR3 has 15 amino acids. The germline V gene encodes CDR1 SQVTM and CDR2 ANQGSEA. The chain employs TRBV29-1 and TRBJ2-3. The sample was blood T cells: a sorted CD56 or NKG2C T cell subset, CD4+ or CD8+ T cells, or bulk PBMC T cells (not recorded which). The sequence came from a woman aged 18 to 75 in good health. The CDR3 region is CSVEEVVAYTDTQYF.